This T cell receptor (beta chain) was obtained from a study of blood T cell repertoires in COVID-19. Study details: The study drew acute and convalescent COVID-19 samples from the United States, Italy and Spain. The analysed material was cDNA or gDNA that came from T cells, B-cell-depleted T cells, or PBMCs.

Per the original methods: Estimated nucleated cell counts came from reference gene primer amplification. The data were produced by immunoSEQ multiplex PCR, yet TCRdb's version contains in-frame clones alone and is incomplete. That table supplies the V and J calls and clone size; D and trimming were determined from the DNA. The sample has fewer than 110,000 clones, about 90% seen once. CDR1 is MDHEN, CDR2 SYDVKM, per germline. The CDR3 length is 13 residues. V lost 6 bases and J lost 1, with 9 bases in between. Sequencing was performed on peripheral blood. The TCR was taken from a man between 40 and 49 years old with active or convalescent COVID-19. The chain couples TRBV28 to TRBJ1-1; weak D call: TRBD1 (6 bases). This CDR3 reads CASSQTGNTEAFF. In nucleotides, the CDR3 is TGTGCCAGCAGCCAGACAGGGAACACTGAAGCTTTCTTT.